A single sample gave rise to the 13 T cell receptor beta chains below, sequenced in a study of shared clonotypes between healthy human individuals. Produced via immunoSEQ multiplex PCR; TCRdb's table is partial and in-frame only. Found here are a few hundred thousand clones, roughly 84% of them singletons; the top ten hold roughly 15%. The sample taken for sequencing was memory CD8+ T cells sorted from blood. Subset here: CD45RO+ cells pooled with CCR7-negative TemRA cells. The source is a man younger than 35 in good health.

V gene TRBV5-1 combines with J gene TRBJ1-2; D gene unclear. The V and J ends lost 0 bases and 2 bases respectively, with 8 bases between them. Looked up from germline, CDR1 is SGHRS and CDR2 is YFSETQ. The CDR3 runs to 14 residues. CDR3 nucleotides: TGCGCCAGCAGCTTGGGTAGGAAGAACTATGGCTACACCTTC. It codes for CASSLGRKNYGYTF.

The chain joins TRBV30 to TRBJ1-6; D is ambiguous. CDR1 and CDR2 from the germline V gene are GTSNPN and SVGIG (reference sequence). V lost 0 bases to trimming and J lost 12 bases, with 9 bases between them. This CDR3 has 12 amino acids. The CDR3 here is CAWSVGGGPLHF. Here the CDR3 DNA reads TGTGCCTGGAGTGTCGGCGGAGGACCCCTCCACTTT. Full variable domain (missing parts from reference TRBV30 and TRBJ1-6): SQTIHQWPATLVQPVGSPLSLECTVEGTSNPNLYWYRQAAGRGLQLLFYSVGIGQISSEVPQNLSASRPQDRQFILSSKKLLLSDSGFYLCAWSVGGGPLHFGNGTRLTVT.

This chain links TRBV5-1 with TRBJ1-2; D perhaps matches TRBD1 (5 bases). Per the germline V gene, CDR1 is SGHRS and CDR2 is YFSETQ. Trimming shortened V by 3 bases and J by 8 bases, and 20 bases separated the two germline ends. The CDR3 totals 15 residues. CDR3 coding DNA: TGCGCCAGCAGCTCACCCGGACGGGGGGGAGAGGGCTACACCTTC. Its translation is CASSSPGRGGEGYTF.

The rearrangement joins TRBV5-1 to TRBJ2-3, with D hard to call. Trimming took off 2 bases at V and 6 bases at J, with 4 bases between the two ends. This CDR3 has 11 amino acids. Per the germline V gene, CDR1 is SGHRS and CDR2 is YFSETQ. The DNA of the CDR3 is TGCGCCAGCAGCTTCGTCGATACGCAGTATTTT. The encoded protein is CASSFVDTQYF. Combining the CDR3 with reference TRBV5-1 and TRBJ2-3 gives the whole variable domain KAGVTQTPRYLIKTRGQQVTLSCSPISGHRSVSWYQQTPGQGLQFLFEYFSETQRNKGNFPGRFSGRQFSNSRSEMNVSTLELGDSALYLCASSFVDTQYFGPGTRLTVL.

V gene TRBV2 combines with J gene TRBJ2-1; perhaps TRBD2 as D (6 bases). The V gene lost 3 bases and the J gene lost 0 bases, with 9 bases spanning the gap. The germline V gene encodes CDR1 SNHLY and CDR2 FYNNEI. There are 15 residues in the CDR3. The CDR3 DNA sequence: TGTGCCAGCAGTGAGGGACTCCTCTCCTACAATGAGCAGTTCTTC. Amino acids: CASSEGLLSYNEQFF.

The chain recombines TRBV4-3 with TRBJ2-2; a weak D match, TRBD1 (6 bases). The CDR3 contains 15 residues. Germline assignment: CDR1 LGHNA and CDR2 YSLEER. Trimming left V 4 bases short and J 4 bases short, with 13 bases between. CDR3 nucleotides: TGCGCCAGCAGCCCGTTGGGGGCCGGCACCGGGGAGCTGTTTTTT. Its protein is CASSPLGAGTGELFF.

The rearrangement joins TRBV9 to TRBJ1-1, with D possibly matching TRBD1 (6 bases). The CDR3 is 21 amino acids. Per the germline V gene, CDR1 is SGDLS and CDR2 is YYNGEE. Trimming shortened V by 5 bases and J by 0 bases, and 32 bases separated the two germline ends. The CDR3 DNA is TGTGCCAGCAGTGAGTCGGCCAACCCCGACAGGAGGGACCTAATGAACACTGAAGCTTTCTTT. Protein: CASSESANPDRRDLMNTEAFF.

The gene calls are TRBV6-6 and TRBJ2-3; D might be TRBD2 (6 bases). V gave up 5 bases and J gave up 5 bases, with 20 bases separating them. The CDR3 has 16 residues. The germline CDR1 and CDR2 sequences are MNHNY and SVGAGI (reference sequence). For the CDR3, the DNA is TGTGCCAGCAGTACGGGTGTTGACTGGGGGGTAGATACGCAGTATTTT. Amino acids: CASSTGVDWGVDTQYF.

The chain has TRBV9 and TRBJ2-5; D not certain. The ends were cut back, 0 bases at V and 4 bases at J, with 7 bases in the middle. Germline V gene sequence: CDR1 SGDLS, CDR2 YYNGEE. The CDR3 loop spans 13 amino acids. Here the CDR3 DNA reads TGTGCCAGCAGCGTAGTTGGATCAGAGACCCAGTACTTC. Its translation: CASSVVGSETQYF.

The gene calls are TRBV6-4 and TRBJ2-7, with D perhaps TRBD2 (5 bases). CDR1 MRHNA and CDR2 SNTAGT come from the germline V gene. The length of the CDR3 is 13 residues. Trimming cost V 5 bases and J 2 bases, with 10 bases left between them. The CDR3 spells CASSTRGTYEQYF. In DNA form, the CDR3 reads TGTGCCAGCAGTACCCGGGGAACCTACGAGCAGTACTTC.

Concerning this clone itself: Other nucleotide sequences in the sample specify the same CDR3. The gene calls are TRBV27 and TRBJ2-3, with unresolved D. Trimming stripped 3 bases from V and 0 bases from J, with 4 bases between. CDR3 length equals 13 residues. Per germline, CDR1 MNHEY and CDR2 SMNVEV (reference sequence). The CDR3 nucleotides read TGTGCCAGCAGTTTCTTTAGCACAGATACGCAGTATTTT. Protein product: CASSFFSTDTQYF.

This clone was observed once. This rearrangement joins TRBV7-6 to TRBJ2-7; no reliable D call. The V and J ends lost 2 bases and 3 bases respectively, with 8 bases between them. Germline lookup yields CDR1 SGHVS and CDR2 FNYEAQ. This CDR3 region has 13 residues. The CDR3 here is CASSLNQLYEQYF. CDR3 coding DNA: TGTGCCAGCAGCTTAAACCAGCTCTACGAGCAGTACTTC.

The chain couples TRBV7-9 to TRBJ2-1; D is undetermined. The ends were cut back, 5 bases at V and 5 bases at J, with 10 bases in the middle. Germline assignment: CDR1 SEHNR and CDR2 FQNEAQ (reference sequence). The CDR3 extends over 13 amino acids. DNA for the CDR3: TGTGCCAGCAGCCAGGACCACCACAATGAGCAGTTCTTC. Protein: CASSQDHHNEQFF.